A selection of T cell receptor beta chains follows, all from one sample in a study of regulatory T cells in long-lasting Graves disease. TCRdb ran MiXCR on the multiplex PCR reads and lists one entry per CDR3 protein. The data contain hundreds of thousands of distinct CDR3 sequences, under 20% of them singletons. These records were also assigned to another study, of T cells in Graves' hyperthyroidism and ophthalmopathy.

Sequenced material: peripheral blood mononuclear cells (PBMCs), taken at new diagnosis, from a patient treated with antithyroid drugs. The receptors come from a woman aged 30 to 39 with Graves disease. Both conserved end residues are part of each CDR3. A D gene is named only where the DNA matches it firmly. Size tells how often a clone was seen (once, few, many) or the class of an expanded clone, and some rows leave it out.

D	V	J	size	DNA	CDR3
TRBD1	TRBV7-9	TRBJ2-1	many	TGTGCCAGCAGCTTAAGGACAGGGCCCTACAATGAGCAGTTCTTC	CASSLRTGPYNEQFF
-	TRBV29-1	TRBJ2-5	once	TGCAGCGTTGGGGGAGGTGGAGAGACCCAGTACTTC	CSVGGGGETQYF
-	TRBV6-5	TRBJ2-3	many	TGTGCCAGCAGTTACGCCCGCAGACCCAGCACAGATACGCAGTATTTT	CASSYARRPSTDTQYF
-	TRBV10-3	TRBJ1-1	few	TGTGCCATCAGGCGGGCCGTACGGGAGGAAGCTTTCTTT	CAIRRAVREEAFF
TRBD1	TRBV27	TRBJ1-5	many	TGTGCCAGCAGTTTACGACAGGGGACTAATCAGCCCCAGCATTTT	CASSLRQGTNQPQHF
-	TRBV11-2	TRBJ2-7	many	TGTGCCAGCAGTAGAACGGATGCCCATTCCTACGAGCAGTACTTC	CASSRTDAHSYEQYF
-	TRBV29-1	TRBJ1-1	few	TGCAGCGCCCTCAGAGAAGGGACGGCTTCTGAAGCTTTCTTT	CSALREGTASEAFF
-	TRBV19	TRBJ1-2	few	TGTGCCAGTAATCTTATTGGGACGGCTGGCTACACCTTC	CASNLIGTAGYTF
-	TRBV6-5	TRBJ1-2	many	TGTGCCAGCAGTTACGGGGCCTGGGCGGCCGGCTACACCTTC	CASSYGAWAAGYTF
TRBD2	TRBV7-2	TRBJ2-5	-	TGTGCCAGCAGCCCGGGACTAGCGCACAAAGAGACCCAGTACTTC	CASSPGLAHKETQYF
TRBD1	TRBV12-3/TRBV12-4	TRBJ2-1	-	TGTGCCAGCAGTTTGGGGACAGGGCCCCTCTCCTACAATGAGCAGTTCTTC	CASSLGTGPLSYNEQFF
-	TRBV28	TRBJ1-3	few	TGTGCCAGCAGGCGGGATCCGGGTATGGACACCATATATTTT	CASRRDPGMDTIYF
TRBD2	TRBV28	TRBJ2-5	many	TGTGCCAGCAGTTTTGTAGGGACTAGGACGGGGGAGACCCAGTACTTC	CASSFVGTRTGETQYF
-	TRBV24-1	TRBJ1-1	many	TGTGCCACCAGTGTAAGGACTGAAGCTTTCTTT	CATSVRTEAFF
-	TRBV3-1	TRBJ2-7	-	TGTGCCAGCAGCCAAGATGTCCGCCGCTACGAGCAGTACTTC	CASSQDVRRYEQYF
-	TRBV27	TRBJ2-1	few	TGTGCCAGCAAGATGGACGGGGAAAATGAGCAGTTCTTC	CASKMDGENEQFF
-	TRBV20-1	TRBJ1-4	many	TGCAGTGCCCAAGGACAGACTAATGAAAAACTGTTTTTT	CSAQGQTNEKLFF
-	TRBV10-3	TRBJ1-5	few	TGTGCCTTCTCCGGGGGGACAAACCCCGAGGGCAATCAGCCCCAGCATTTT	CAFSGGTNPEGNQPQHF
-	TRBV3-1	TRBJ1-4	-	TGTGCCAGCAGCCTGGGAACAGGGTGGGAAAAACTGTTTTTT	CASSLGTGWEKLFF
-	TRBV10-3	TRBJ2-7	many	TGTGCCATCAGTGAGTTCGATGGGACGGAGGAGTACTTC	CAISEFDGTEEYF
-	TRBV20-1	TRBJ1-5	many	TGCAGTGCTAGAGTGGGTATTCAGCCCCAGCATTTT	CSARVGIQPQHF
TRBD2	TRBV6-1	TRBJ2-7	-	TGTGCCAGCAGTGAACGCGGGACTAGGTACGAGCAGTACTTC	CASSERGTRYEQYF
-	TRBV6-1	TRBJ2-7	many	TGTGCCAGCACTCCCGGCCCCGTTTCCTACGAGCAGTACTTC	CASTPGPVSYEQYF
-	TRBV3-1	TRBJ1-1	-	TGTGCCAGCAGCGCCATCGGTCGGGGGACTGAAGCTTTCTTT	CASSAIGRGTEAFF
-	TRBV12-3/TRBV12-4	TRBJ2-3	many	TGTGCCAGCAGTAAAGGACTAAGCGCAGATACGCAGTATTTT	CASSKGLSADTQYF
-	TRBV7-3	TRBJ2-1	-	TGTGCCAGCAGCTTGGGACAAGCTTTCTACAATGAGCAGTTCTTC	CASSLGQAFYNEQFF
-	TRBV3-1	TRBJ2-1	few	TGTGCCAGCAGCCAGGCAGCGAGTGAGCAGTTCTTC	CASSQAASEQFF
-	TRBV11-3	TRBJ2-5	many	TGTGCCAGCAGCTTATCATGGGAAGAGACCCAGTACTTC	CASSLSWEETQYF
TRBD2	TRBV27	TRBJ2-7	-	TGTGCCAGCAGTTTATTCGCCGCTTCTAGCGGGAGCGTCCTGTACGAGCAGTACTTC	CASSLFAASSGSVLYEQYF
TRBD2	TRBV29-1	TRBJ2-2	many	TGCAGCGTTTGGACTAGCGGGAACACCGGGGAGCTGTTTTTT	CSVWTSGNTGELFF
-	TRBV7-9	TRBJ2-7	many	TGTGCCAGCAGCTTACCTGAGGCCCTCTACGAGCAGTACTTC	CASSLPEALYEQYF
-	TRBV9	TRBJ1-3	-	TGTGCCAGCAGCGCGGAAATTTGGGCCTCTGGAAACACCATATATTTT	CASSAEIWASGNTIYF
TRBD1	TRBV12-3/TRBV12-4	TRBJ2-7	many	TGTGCCAGCTCTCCTCCGGGGACAGTACCCTACGAGCAGTACTTC	CASSPPGTVPYEQYF
-	TRBV28	TRBJ2-1	many	TGTGCCAGCAGTTTAATCGGGGCTGGGATAACAGGCGGCTACAATGAGCAGTTCTTC	CASSLIGAGITGGYNEQFF
TRBD1	TRBV6-2/TRBV6-3	TRBJ2-5	-	TGTGCCAGCAGTTGGGACAGGGCCCCGCCGAACCAAGAGACCCAGTACTTC	CASSWDRAPPNQETQYF
-	TRBV19	TRBJ2-1	few	TGTGCCAGTAGTAACCCATTTAGCTCCTACAATGAGCAGTTCTTC	CASSNPFSSYNEQFF
-	TRBV5-1	TRBJ1-6	-	TGCGCCAGCAACCTCCTTCGGGCCAGACGTTCACTAGCAGGTGCACCCCTCCACTTT	CASNLLRARRSLAGAPLHF
-	TRBV3-1	TRBJ2-5	-	TGTGCCAGCAGCCAGGGATCTTGGTCCCAAGAGACCCAGTACTTC	CASSQGSWSQETQYF
-	TRBV6-2/TRBV6-3	TRBJ1-4	many	TGTGCCAGTACAAAGTATGCCGCAACTAATGAAAAACTGTTTTTT	CASTKYAATNEKLFF
-	TRBV12-3/TRBV12-4	TRBJ1-5	many	TGTGCCAGCAGGAGGGGGGGCGGGAATCAGCCCCAGCATTTT	CASRRGGGNQPQHF
-	TRBV30	TRBJ2-3	once	TGTGCCTGGAGTGTAATTAGCGGTAACACAGATACGCAGTATTTT	CAWSVISGNTDTQYF
-	TRBV15	TRBJ2-1	many	TGTGCCACCAGCAGAGAGAGAGGGGTGACTAGCAATGAGCAGTTCTTC	CATSRERGVTSNEQFF
TRBD2	TRBV27	TRBJ2-1	many	TGTGCCAGCAGTTCCGGTCGACTAGCGGGGCTCAATGAGCAGTTCTTC	CASSSGRLAGLNEQFF
-	TRBV5-1	TRBJ1-5	few	TGCGCCAGCAGCTTGGGACAGGATCAGCCCCAGCATTTT	CASSLGQDQPQHF
-	TRBV28	TRBJ1-1	many	TGTGCCAGCGGGACTTTTGAAGCTTTCTTT	CASGTFEAFF
-	TRBV18	TRBJ1-5	few	TGTGCCAGCTCACCACAAACACAGGGTCAGCCCCAGCATTTT	CASSPQTQGQPQHF
-	TRBV3-1	TRBJ2-1	many	TGTGCCAGCAGCCCGGCCGGGGACCCTTGGGTCTACAATGAGCAGTTCTTC	CASSPAGDPWVYNEQFF
TRBD1	TRBV3-1	TRBJ2-1	-	TGTGCCAGCAGCCGAGGGACAGATGCCTACAATGAGCAGTTCTTC	CASSRGTDAYNEQFF
TRBD1	TRBV25-1	TRBJ2-7	many	TGTGCCAGCAGTGTACTTGGGGACAGCTACGAGCAGTACTTC	CASSVLGDSYEQYF
-	TRBV12-3/TRBV12-4	TRBJ1-5	many	TGTGCCAGCAGTTTTTGGGACACCGATCAGCCCCAGCATTTT	CASSFWDTDQPQHF